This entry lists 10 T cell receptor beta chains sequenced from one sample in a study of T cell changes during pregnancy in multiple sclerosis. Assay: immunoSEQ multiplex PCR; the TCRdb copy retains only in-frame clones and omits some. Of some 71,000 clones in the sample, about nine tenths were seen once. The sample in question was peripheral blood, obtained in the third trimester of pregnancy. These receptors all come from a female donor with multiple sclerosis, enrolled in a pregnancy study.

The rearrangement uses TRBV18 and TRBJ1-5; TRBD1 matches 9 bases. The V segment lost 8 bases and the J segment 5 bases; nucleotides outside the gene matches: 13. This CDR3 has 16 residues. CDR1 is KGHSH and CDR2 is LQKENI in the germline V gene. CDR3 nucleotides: TGTGCCAGCGCAAACACAGGGGGCTATGGGGATCAGCCCCAGCATTTT. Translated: CASANTGGYGDQPQHF.

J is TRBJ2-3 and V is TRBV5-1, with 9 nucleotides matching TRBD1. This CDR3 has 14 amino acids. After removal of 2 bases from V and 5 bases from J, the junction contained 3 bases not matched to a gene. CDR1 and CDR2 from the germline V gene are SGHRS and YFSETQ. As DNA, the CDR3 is TGCGCCAGCAGCTTTGGGACAGGGAAAGATACGCAGTATTTT. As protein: CASSFGTGKDTQYF.

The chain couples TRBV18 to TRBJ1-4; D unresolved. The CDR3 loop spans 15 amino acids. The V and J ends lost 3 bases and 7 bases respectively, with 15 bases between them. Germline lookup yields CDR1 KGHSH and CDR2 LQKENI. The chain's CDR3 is CASSPPTVRSEKLFF. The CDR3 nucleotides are TGTGCCAGCTCACCTCCCACTGTGCGGAGTGAAAAACTGTTTTTT.

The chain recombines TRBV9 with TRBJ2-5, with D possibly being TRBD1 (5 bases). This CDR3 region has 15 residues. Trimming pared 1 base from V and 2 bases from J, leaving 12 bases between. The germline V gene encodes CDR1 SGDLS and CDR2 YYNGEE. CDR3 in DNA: TGTGCCAGCAGCGTATCCACAGGAAGACAAGAGACCCAGTACTTC. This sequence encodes CASSVSTGRQETQYF.

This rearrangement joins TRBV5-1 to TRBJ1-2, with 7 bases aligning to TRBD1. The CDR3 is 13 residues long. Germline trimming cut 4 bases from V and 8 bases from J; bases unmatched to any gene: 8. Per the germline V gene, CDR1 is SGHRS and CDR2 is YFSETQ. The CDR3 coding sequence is TGCGCCAGCAGCATCGGGACAGTCTACGGCTACACCTTC. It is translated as CASSIGTVYGYTF. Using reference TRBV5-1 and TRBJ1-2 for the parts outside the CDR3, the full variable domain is KAGVTQTPRYLIKTRGQQVTLSCSPISGHRSVSWYQQTPGQGLQFLFEYFSETQRNKGNFPGRFSGRQFSNSRSEMNVSTLELGDSALYLCASSIGTVYGYTFGSGTRLTVV.

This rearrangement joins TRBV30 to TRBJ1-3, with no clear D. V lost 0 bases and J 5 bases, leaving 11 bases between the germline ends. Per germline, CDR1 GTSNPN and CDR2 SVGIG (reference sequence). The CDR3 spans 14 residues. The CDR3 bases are TGTGCCTGGAGTGTACTGGGCCCCCGAAACACCATATATTTT. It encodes CAWSVLGPRNTIYF.

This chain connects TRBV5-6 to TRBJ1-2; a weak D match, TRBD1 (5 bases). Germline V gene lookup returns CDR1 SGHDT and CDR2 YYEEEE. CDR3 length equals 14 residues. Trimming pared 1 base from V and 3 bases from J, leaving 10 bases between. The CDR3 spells CASSLLGVDYGYTF. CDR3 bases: TGTGCCAGCAGCTTGCTAGGGGTCGACTATGGCTACACCTTC.

As DNA, the CDR3 is TGTGCCAGCAGCCTCCGGGGTCGCCCCCTGAACACTGAAGCTTTCTTT. Translation gives CASSLRGRPLNTEAFF. The V and J genes are TRBV7-8 and TRBJ1-1; D is unclear. From germline, CDR1 is SGHVS and CDR2 FQNEAQ. Trimming left V 5 bases short and J 0 bases short, with 16 bases between. There are 16 residues in the CDR3. Complete variable domain (other parts from reference TRBV7-8 and TRBJ1-1): GAGVSQSPRYKVAKRGQDVALRCDPISGHVSLFWYQQALGQGPEFLTYFQNEAQLDKSGLPSDRFFAERPEGSVSTLKIQRTQQEDSAVYLCASSLRGRPLNTEAFFGQGTRLTVV.

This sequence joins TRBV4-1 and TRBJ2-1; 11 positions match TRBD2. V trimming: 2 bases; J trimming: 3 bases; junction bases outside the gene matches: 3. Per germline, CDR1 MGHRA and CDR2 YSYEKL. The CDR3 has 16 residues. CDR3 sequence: CASSQLAGGLYNEQFF. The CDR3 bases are TGCGCCAGCAGCCAATTAGCGGGGGGGCTCTACAATGAGCAGTTCTTC.

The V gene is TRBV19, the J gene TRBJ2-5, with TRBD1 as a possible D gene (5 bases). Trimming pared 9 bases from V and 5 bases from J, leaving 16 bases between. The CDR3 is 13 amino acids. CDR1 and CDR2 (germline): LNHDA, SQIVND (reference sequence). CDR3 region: CASRLGARETQYF. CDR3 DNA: TGTGCCAGCCGCCTAGGGGCTCGGGAGACCCAGTACTTC.